The 29 T cell receptor beta chains given below trace back to one sample, sequenced in a study of vaccination effects on CD4 cells after COVID-19. No antigen has been identified for these receptors. Before sequencing, viral peptide pools were used by the ViraFEST assay to expand antigen-specific CD4+ T cells. Researchers isolated CD4+ T cells once approximately ten days of culture had elapsed. It was between March and December 2020 that the person had a SARS-CoV-2 infection confirmed by PCR. Using immunoSEQ multiplex PCR, the repertoire was profiled, and TCRdb retains in-frame clones only, with some absent. This sample has about 40,000 clones, with 73% found just once. This specimen consisted of CD4+ T cells from PBMCs cultured with a peptide pool, obtained before COVID-19 vaccination. These receptor sequences come from a human donor who had a prior SARS-CoV-2 infection.

This sequence joins TRBV7-2 and TRBJ2-7; the D call may be TRBD1 or TRBD2 (5 bases each). There are 14 residues in the CDR3. Germline lookup yields CDR1 SGHTA and CDR2 FQGNSA. The ends were cut back, 5 bases at V and 4 bases at J, with 15 bases in the middle. CDR3 coding DNA: TGTGCCAGCAGCACAGTAAGAGGGGCGTACGAGCAGTACTTC. It translates to CASSTVRGAYEQYF. Full variable domain (remainder filled in from reference TRBV7-2 and TRBJ2-7): GAGVSQSPSNKVTEKGKDVELRCDPISGHTALYWYRQSLGQGLEFLIYFQGNSAPDKSGLPSDRFSAERTGGSVSTLTIQRTQQEDSAVYLCASSTVRGAYEQYFGPGTRLTVT.

The rearrangement links TRBV12-3 or TRBV12-4 to TRBJ1-6, with 8 bases aligning to TRBD1. The V gene end was trimmed by 6 bases and the J gene end by 8 bases; junction bases not matched to a gene: 3. CDR3 size: 13 residues. The CDR3 here is CASRETGDSPLHF. The CDR3 bases are TGTGCCAGCAGGGAGACAGGGGATTCACCCCTCCACTTT.

On this clone itself: One end of the junction varies from germline; a read error may be responsible. V is TRBV7-7 and J is TRBJ2-5, with TRBD2 matching over 12 bases. The germline V gene has CDR1 SSHAT and CDR2 FNYEAQ (reference sequence). The CDR3 has 15 residues. The CDR3 DNA reads as TGTGCTAGCAGCTATCTAGCGGGGGGGCAGGAGACCCAGTACTTC. It yields the protein CASSYLAGGQETQYF.

The chain has TRBV10-3 and TRBJ2-7; D call uncertain. The CDR3 runs to 13 residues. Trimming removed 4 bases at V and 4 bases at J, with 11 bases between. The V gene's germline CDR1 is ENHRY and CDR2 SYGVKD. The chain's CDR3 is CAISGTTSYEQYF. The CDR3, as DNA: TGTGCCATCAGTGGGACGACCTCTTACGAGCAGTACTTC.

The rearrangement links TRBV27 to TRBJ1-2; tentative D call: TRBD1 (6 bases). V was trimmed by 7 bases and J by 1 base, leaving 22 bases between them. Germline CDR1 MNHEY, CDR2 SMNVEV (reference sequence). This CDR3 has 17 residues. CDR3 bases: TGTGCCAGCAAACCTAACAGGGACCCCAACCTTAACTATGGCTACACCTTC. Amino acid sequence: CASKPNRDPNLNYGYTF.

This clone was observed a few times. The rearrangement joins TRBV18 to TRBJ2-2; 12 bases align to TRBD2. J gave up 2 bases and V 2 bases, and 3 bases lay outside the gene matches. Germline V gene sequence: CDR1 KGHSH, CDR2 LQKENI. This CDR3 has 17 amino acids. The CDR3 sequence is CASSPGTSGPNTGELFF. DNA for the CDR3: TGTGCCAGCTCACCAGGGACTAGCGGGCCCAACACCGGGGAGCTGTTTTTT.

This clone has just one count. This chain uses TRBV29-1 with TRBJ2-2; D remains ambiguous. Per germline, CDR1 SQVTM and CDR2 ANQGSEA. The length of the CDR3 is 13 residues. V was shortened by 3 bases and J by 5 bases, with 10 bases between the two germline ends. CDR3 nucleotide sequence: TGCAGCGTTGACAGGACCAATACCGGGGAGCTGTTTTTT. Protein: CSVDRTNTGELFF.

The chain is built from TRBV29-1 and TRBJ1-5, with D tentatively TRBD1 (6 bases). This CDR3 is 13 amino acids long. Looked up from germline, CDR1 is SQVTM and CDR2 is ANQGSEA. Deletions cut 4 bases from V and 6 bases from J, with 13 bases between. The CDR3 nucleotides read TGCAGCGTTGGAACAGGGATGGGTCAGCCCCAGCATTTT. Protein product: CSVGTGMGQPQHF.

The genes are TRBV2 and TRBJ1-1, with D possibly TRBD1 on 6 matching bases. Germline V CDR1 and CDR2: SNHLY, FYNNEI. CDR3 length equals 13 residues. V shed 6 bases and J shed 1 base, with 9 bases lying between them. CDR3 loop: CASRQGPNTEAFF. In DNA, the CDR3 is TGTGCCAGCAGACAGGGACCGAACACTGAAGCTTTCTTT.

The chain is built from TRBV5-1 and TRBJ1-2, with D unresolved. The CDR3 covers 13 residues. The germline V gene encodes CDR1 SGHRS and CDR2 YFSETQ. V was cut by 4 bases and J by 2 bases, with 9 bases left in between. CDR3 coding DNA: TGCGCCAGCAGCCCCCAGAGAAACTATGGCTACACCTTC. Protein: CASSPQRNYGYTF. The full variable domain, rest sourced from reference TRBV5-1 and TRBJ1-2, is KAGVTQTPRYLIKTRGQQVTLSCSPISGHRSVSWYQQTPGQGLQFLFEYFSETQRNKGNFPGRFSGRQFSNSRSEMNVSTLELGDSALYLCASSPQRNYGYTFGSGTRLTVV.

This clone is a singleton in its sample. The CDR3 region is CASSQMGVRGDEQFF. The CDR3 coding sequence is TGTGCCAGCAGCCAAATGGGGGTGCGAGGCGATGAGCAGTTCTTC. The gene calls are TRBV7-8 and TRBJ2-1; tentatively, D is TRBD1 or TRBD2 (5 bases each). The CDR3 is 15 residues long. V shed 5 bases and J shed 8 bases, with 19 bases lying between them. Germline assignment: CDR1 SGHVS and CDR2 FQNEAQ.

The chain combines TRBV30 with TRBJ2-3, with TRBD2 matching over 8 bases. CDR3 length equals 14 residues. The J segment lost 5 bases and the V segment lost 0 bases, leaving 4 bases of the junction unmatched. Germline V gene sequence: CDR1 GTSNPN, CDR2 SVGIG (reference sequence). The CDR3: CAWSVAGGGDTQYF. The CDR3, as DNA: TGTGCCTGGAGTGTGGCGGGAGGAGGAGATACGCAGTATTTT.

The chain combines TRBV4-3 with TRBJ2-3; the match to TRBD1 covers 7 bases. Germline V lookup: CDR1 LGHNA, CDR2 YSLEER. This CDR3 region has 14 residues. Losses at the gene ends were 4 bases for V and 7 bases for J; bases not matched to a gene: 8. Written as DNA, the CDR3 is TGCGCCAGCAGCCTGACAGGGACGGGTTATACGCAGTATTTT. It codes for CASSLTGTGYTQYF.

This sequence joins TRBV5-4 and TRBJ2-7, with D perhaps given as TRBD1 or TRBD2 (5 bases each). The CDR3 has 14 amino acids. Deletions cut 3 bases from V and 2 bases from J, with 12 bases between. Germline CDR1 is SGHNT and CDR2 is YYREEE (reference sequence). CDR3 loop: CASSSGPSTYEQYF. Here the CDR3 DNA reads TGTGCCAGCAGCTCGGGACCGTCGACCTACGAGCAGTACTTC.

The chain couples TRBV18 to TRBJ2-3; 7 bases line up with TRBD2. The trim removed 0 bases at V and 2 bases at J, leaving 5 bases unmatched. The germline V gene has CDR1 KGHSH and CDR2 LQKENI. The CDR3 runs to 16 residues. CDR3 sequence reads: CASSPPSSGYTDTQYF. CDR3 in DNA: TGTGCCAGCTCACCACCGTCTAGCGGTTACACAGATACGCAGTATTTT.

The chain links TRBV7-2 to TRBJ1-3; possibly TRBD1 for D (5 bases). CDR3 length: 15 residues. Trimming stripped 5 bases from V and 9 bases from J, with 20 bases between. The germline gives CDR1 SGHTA, CDR2 FQGNSA. The CDR3 DNA reads as TGTGCCAGCAGCACCCGGGACTTCGGGATAGGCACCATATATTTT. Its translation is CASSTRDFGIGTIYF.

This clone came up a few times. This chain uses TRBV9 with TRBJ2-3; no reliable D call. Germline lookup yields CDR1 SGDLS and CDR2 YYNGEE. Trimming left V 1 base short and J 0 bases short, with 12 bases between. CDR3 length: 16 amino acids. The CDR3 DNA reads as TGTGCCAGCAGCGTACGACCAGCCTCTAGCACAGATACGCAGTATTTT. Its translation is CASSVRPASSTDTQYF.

A few counts support this clone. This sequence joins TRBV5-6 and TRBJ2-7, with D possibly TRBD1 on 6 matching bases. This CDR3 comprises 14 residues. The V gene lost 1 base and the J gene lost 5 bases, with 13 bases spanning the gap. Germline V gene sequence: CDR1 SGHDT, CDR2 YYEEEE. CDR3 protein: CASSLYTGLNEQYF. The CDR3 DNA reads TGTGCCAGCAGCTTGTACACAGGGCTTAACGAGCAGTACTTC. Full variable domain (outside the CDR3, taken from reference TRBV5-6 and TRBJ2-7): DAGVTQSPTHLIKTRGQQVTLRCSPKSGHDTVSWYQQALGQGPQFIFQYYEEEERQRGNFPDRFSGHQFPNYSSELNVNALLLGDSALYLCASSLYTGLNEQYFGPGTRLTVT.

The chain couples TRBV20-1 to TRBJ2-3; TRBD1 matches 9 bases. Per the germline V gene, CDR1 is DFQATT and CDR2 is SNEGSKA (reference sequence). V lost 3 bases, J lost 2 bases, and 9 bases stayed unmatched. The CDR3 spans 16 residues. The CDR3 DNA sequence: TGCAGTGCTAGTTGGGGCGGGACAGGGTCCACAGATACGCAGTATTTT. It specifies CSASWGGTGSTDTQYF.

J is TRBJ2-5 and V is TRBV7-9, with 9 bases matching TRBD2. Germline V gene sequence: CDR1 SEHNR, CDR2 FQNEAQ (reference sequence). Germline trimming cut 1 base from V and 3 bases from J; bases unmatched to any gene: 0. The CDR3 sequence is 14 residues long. The CDR3 DNA reads TGTGCCAGCAGCTTAGTAGCGGGAGAAGAGACCCAGTACTTC. Translating it yields CASSLVAGEETQYF.

The gene calls are TRBV30 and TRBJ1-2; weak D call: TRBD1 (6 bases). The CDR3 is 15 amino acids. Looked up from germline, CDR1 is GTSNPN and CDR2 is SVGIG (reference sequence). V lost 4 bases and J 6 bases, leaving 21 bases between the germline ends. The chain's CDR3 is CAWTKGTQGGDGYTF. CDR3 in DNA: TGTGCCTGGACCAAGGGGACGCAAGGGGGAGATGGCTACACCTTC.

This sequence joins TRBV30 and TRBJ1-1; perhaps TRBD1 as D (5 bases). V shed 3 bases and J shed 6 bases, with 20 bases lying between them. CDR1 GTSNPN and CDR2 SVGIG come from the germline V gene (reference sequence). The CDR3 consists of 15 residues. In DNA form, the CDR3 reads TGTGCCTGGAGCCACCGGGACCGGCTTCGGCCTGAAGCTTTCTTT. It translates to CAWSHRDRLRPEAFF.

The V call is TRBV4-1, the J call TRBJ2-3, with D perhaps TRBD1 (5 bases). The CDR3 sequence is 13 residues long. Germline values: CDR1 MGHRA, CDR2 YSYEKL. V lost 1 base and J lost 4, with 6 bases in between. The CDR3 bases are TGCGCCAGCAGCCAAGTAGGGGCAGATACGCAGTATTTT. Translating gives CASSQVGADTQYF.

This chain uses TRBV7-9 with TRBJ1-2; tentative D call: TRBD1 (6 bases). CDR1 is SEHNR, CDR2 FQNEAQ, per germline (reference sequence). The ends were cut back, 1 base at V and 5 bases at J, with 11 bases in the middle. This CDR3 has 14 residues. The CDR3 loop reads CASSLGQATYGYTF. CDR3 DNA sequence: TGTGCCAGCAGCTTAGGACAGGCTACATATGGCTACACCTTC. The full variable domain, rest sourced from reference TRBV7-9 and TRBJ1-2, is DTGVSQNPRHKITKRGQNVTFRCDPISEHNRLYWYRQTLGQGPEFLTYFQNEAQLEKSRLLSDRFSAERPKGSFSTLEIQRTEQGDSAMYLCASSLGQATYGYTFGSGTRLTVV.

This clone was recorded once. This sequence joins TRBV14 and TRBJ1-4; 9 bases map to TRBD1. Looked up from germline, CDR1 is SGHDN and CDR2 is FVKESK. The CDR3 has 16 residues. V dropped 3 bases and J dropped 5; count of bases not matched to a gene: 7. As DNA, the CDR3 is TGTGCCAGCAGCCATCGGACAGGGGTTACCAATGAAAAACTGTTTTTT. It codes for CASSHRTGVTNEKLFF.

The chain carries TRBV4-3 and TRBJ2-7; D perhaps matches TRBD2 (6 bases). The V gene lost 1 base and the J gene lost 3 bases, with 13 bases spanning the gap. The CDR3 spans 15 residues. CDR1 is LGHNA, CDR2 YSLEER, per germline. Here the CDR3 reads CASSQVNSGGYEQYF. The CDR3 nucleotides are TGCGCCAGCAGCCAAGTGAATAGCGGAGGCTACGAGCAGTACTTC.

This chain uses TRBV9 with TRBJ2-7, with D tentatively TRBD2 (5 bases). V was trimmed by 1 base and J by 0 bases, leaving 8 bases between them. Germline V gene data show CDR1 as SGDLS and CDR2 as YYNGEE. The CDR3 totals 14 residues. CDR3 loop: CASSVHGDSYEQYF. CDR3 coding DNA: TGTGCCAGCAGCGTACACGGGGACTCCTACGAGCAGTACTTC. The whole variable domain, remainder taken from reference TRBV9 and TRBJ2-7, is DSGVTQTPKHLITATGQRVTLRCSPRSGDLSVYWYQQSLDQGLQFLIQYYNGEERAKGNILERFSAQQFPDLHSELNLSSLELGDSALYFCASSVHGDSYEQYFGPGTRLTVT.

The chain uses TRBV24-1 and TRBJ2-1; 8 nucleotides line up with TRBD1. The germline gives CDR1 KGHDR, CDR2 SFDVKD. Trimming took 5 bases from V and 8 from J; bases not matched to a gene: 16. The CDR3 loop spans 17 amino acids. CDR3 DNA: TGTGCCACCAGTGGGCCCCGGCTCAGGGGGCGCGACGATGAGCAGTTCTTC. Protein sequence: CATSGPRLRGRDDEQFF.

V is TRBV3-1 (or the pseudogene TRBV3-2) and J is TRBJ2-7; D gene unclear. The CDR3 spans 14 residues. Germline values: CDR1 LGHDT, CDR2 YNNKEL (reference sequence). V was pared by 2 bases and J by 0 bases, with 8 bases between. Written as DNA, the CDR3 is TGTGCCAGCAGCCAAAAAGCAATCTCCTACGAGCAGTACTTC. Translated, it gives CASSQKAISYEQYF.